The clone carrying this T cell receptor beta chain was counted ten times or more. Its specificity is unknown. This sample was taken from a study of CD8 T cells in ankylosing spondylitis. The germline CDR1 and CDR2 sequences are MDHEN and SYDVKM. The ends lost 7 bases at V and 3 bases at J; junction bases unmatched: 8. The CDR3 is 15 residues long. TCRdb reprocessed the 5' RACE reads with MiXCR, giving one entry per CDR3 protein. The table records 200,000 to 250,000 distinct CDR3 sequences, approximately 7.4% of them present only once. Findings and caveats of the study: Ankylosing spondylitis blood appeared to be characterized by a TCR beta motif of eight highly homologous variants. Reported data indicate significant enrichment of disease-linked clones within matched ankylosing spondylitis synovial fluid.

This receptor was obtained from a male donor with ankylosing spondylitis. Sequencing was performed on blood, either unsorted or a sorted T cell fraction (not recorded which). The rearrangement links TRBV28 to TRBJ2-7, with 11 positions matching TRBD2. DNA for the CDR3: TGTGCCAGCACTCCTCTAGCGGGAGGTCTCTACGAGCAGTACTTC. Protein: CASTPLAGGLYEQYF.